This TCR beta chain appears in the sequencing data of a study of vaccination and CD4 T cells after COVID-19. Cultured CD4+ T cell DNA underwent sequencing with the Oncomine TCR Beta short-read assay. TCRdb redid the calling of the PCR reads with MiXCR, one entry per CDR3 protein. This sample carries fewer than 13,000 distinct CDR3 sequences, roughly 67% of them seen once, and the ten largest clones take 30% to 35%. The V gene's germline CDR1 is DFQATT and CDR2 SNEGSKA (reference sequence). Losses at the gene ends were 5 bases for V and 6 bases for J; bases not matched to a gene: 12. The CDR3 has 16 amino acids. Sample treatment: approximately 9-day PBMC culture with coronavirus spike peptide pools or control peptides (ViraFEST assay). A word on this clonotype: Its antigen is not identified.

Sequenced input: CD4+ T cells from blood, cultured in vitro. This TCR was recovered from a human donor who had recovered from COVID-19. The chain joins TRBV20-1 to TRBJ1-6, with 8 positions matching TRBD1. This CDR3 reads CSAPHSGTGFNSPLHF. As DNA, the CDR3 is TGCAGTGCTCCGCACTCCGGGACAGGATTTAATTCACCCCTCCACTTT.